A selection of T cell receptor beta chains follows, all from one sample in a study of identifying expanded T cells in peripheral blood. TCRdb's copy holds only in-frame clones and misses some; the assay was immunoSEQ multiplex PCR. The sample has about 91,000 clones; about nine tenths are singletons. Sequencing input: blood. These receptor sequences come from a person aged 18 to 75 in good health. The CDR3 runs from the conserved cysteine through the conserved F or W. A D gene is named only where the DNA matches it firmly. Some rows mark clone size as missing; the rest say once, few, many or name a class of expanded clone.

v_call	clone_size	d_call	j_call	cdr3_aa	cdr3_nt
TRBV20-1	NA	NA	TRBJ2-1	CSARAVNRQFF	TGCAGTGCTAGAGCAGTAAATCGCCAGTTCTTC
TRBV11-2	NA	NA	TRBJ2-7	CASSLEWTDSYEQYF	TGTGCCAGCAGCTTAGAGTGGACAGATTCCTACGAGCAGTACTTC
TRBV6-1	NA	TRBD1	TRBJ2-7	CASSASGTGGNEQYF	TGTGCCAGCAGTGCTTCCGGGACAGGGGGAAACGAGCAGTACTTC
TRBV4-1	NA	NA	TRBJ1-1	CASSQGLEAFF	TGCGCCAGCAGCCAAGGACTTGAAGCTTTCTTT
TRBV6-4	NA	TRBD2	TRBJ2-3	CASSRSGGADTQYF	TGTGCCAGCAGCCGATCGGGGGGAGCAGATACGCAGTATTTT
TRBV7-6	NA	NA	TRBJ1-4	CASSLAGVGPGNEKLFF	TGTGCCAGCAGCTTGGCAGGGGTAGGACCCGGTAATGAAAAACTGTTTTTT
TRBV5-6	NA	NA	TRBJ2-3	CASSKWTWTSTDTQYF	TGTGCCAGCAGCAAATGGACGTGGACTAGCACAGATACGCAGTATTTT
TRBV2	few	NA	TRBJ2-7	CASSGYREQYF	TGTGCCAGCAGCGGTTACAGGGAGCAGTACTTC
TRBV9	NA	TRBD2	TRBJ2-5	CASSVGLAAETQYF	TGTGCCAGCAGCGTAGGTCTAGCGGCAGAGACCCAGTACTTC
TRBV27	NA	NA	TRBJ2-1	CASGYREYNEQFF	TGTGCCAGCGGGTACAGGGAATACAATGAGCAGTTCTTC
TRBV18	few	NA	TRBJ2-7	CASSPRQESYEQYF	TGTGCCAGCTCACCACGGCAGGAGTCCTACGAGCAGTACTTC
TRBV10-3	NA	TRBD2	TRBJ2-5	CAISESLAGETQYF	TGTGCCATCAGTGAGTCACTAGCGGGAGAGACCCAGTACTTC
TRBV18	NA	NA	TRBJ1-1	CASSSGEYTEAFF	TGTGCCAGCTCATCAGGGGAATACACTGAAGCTTTCTTT
TRBV30	NA	NA	TRBJ2-1	CAWDAGPGGNEQFF	TGTGCCTGGGACGCCGGTCCCGGGGGAAATGAGCAGTTCTTC
TRBV7-3	NA	NA	TRBJ1-1	CASSLMGGTEAFF	TGTGCCAGCAGCTTAATGGGGGGCACTGAAGCTTTCTTT
TRBV5-4	NA	NA	TRBJ2-6	CASSNLTTASGANVLTF	TGTGCCAGCAGCAACCTAACGACGGCCTCTGGGGCCAACGTCCTGACTTTC
TRBV28	NA	TRBD1	TRBJ2-3	CASSGRDRAGTQYF	TGTGCCAGCAGTGGACGGGACAGGGCGGGTACGCAGTATTTT
TRBV30	NA	NA	TRBJ1-1	CAWTRGGNTEAFF	TGTGCCTGGACTCGGGGCGGAAATACTGAAGCTTTCTTT
TRBV4-1	NA	NA	TRBJ2-2	CASSQGASFTGELFF	TGCGCCAGCAGCCAAGGGGCTTCCTTCACCGGGGAGCTGTTTTTT
TRBV7-2	NA	NA	TRBJ2-7	CASSPASVDYYAYEQYF	TGTGCCAGCAGCCCCGCGTCCGTGGATTACTACGCCTACGAGCAGTACTTC
TRBV5-1	NA	NA	TRBJ2-7	CASSRDSADYEQYF	TGCGCCAGCAGCCGGGACTCCGCGGACTACGAGCAGTACTTC
TRBV6-5	NA	TRBD1	TRBJ2-7	CASSYSRDRGYEQYF	TGTGCCAGCAGTTACTCGAGGGACAGGGGGTACGAGCAGTACTTC
TRBV27	NA	TRBD2	TRBJ2-3	CASRLLASGDWGDTQYF	TGTGCCAGCAGGCTCCTTGCTAGCGGGGACTGGGGAGATACGCAGTATTTT
TRBV2	NA	TRBD2	TRBJ2-3	CASEPAGLAGDTQYF	TGTGCCAGCGAGCCCGCGGGACTAGCGGGGGATACGCAGTATTTT
TRBV11-2	NA	NA	TRBJ2-7	CASKMSTDSVPGEQYF	TGTGCCAGCAAAATGTCTACCGACAGTGTCCCTGGCGAGCAGTACTTC
TRBV28	NA	TRBD2	TRBJ2-7	CASLASGGSYEQYF	TGTGCCAGCCTGGCTAGCGGGGGCTCCTACGAGCAGTACTTC
TRBV4-3	NA	NA	TRBJ2-3	CASSQGLSLTDTQYF	TGCGCCAGCAGCCAAGGGTTGAGCCTCACAGATACGCAGTATTTT
TRBV29-1	few	TRBD2	TRBJ2-7	CSVGLAGALEQYF	TGCAGCGTTGGACTAGCGGGAGCCTTAGAGCAGTACTTC
TRBV4-1	few	TRBD1	TRBJ2-4	CASSQDRQGARAKNIQYF	TGCGCCAGCAGCCAAGACAGGCAGGGGGCGCGGGCCAAAAACATTCAGTACTTC
TRBV5-5	NA	NA	TRBJ1-5	CASSLANGNQPQHF	TGTGCCAGCAGCTTGGCCAACGGCAATCAGCCCCAGCATTTT
TRBV10-3	few	NA	TRBJ1-2	CAISSQGEDGYTF	TGTGCCATCAGTTCCCAGGGTGAGGATGGCTACACCTTC
TRBV7-3	NA	NA	TRBJ1-1	CASSSRGMNTEAFF	TGTGCCAGCAGCTCCCGGGGGATGAACACTGAAGCTTTCTTT
TRBV30	NA	TRBD2	TRBJ2-3	CAWSALAGATDTQYF	TGTGCCTGGAGTGCCCTAGCGGGAGCGACAGATACGCAGTATTTT
TRBV6-6	NA	TRBD1	TRBJ1-1	CASSYRQGEVEAFF	TGTGCCAGCAGTTACCGACAGGGGGAAGTCGAGGCTTTCTTT
TRBV29-1	NA	NA	TRBJ2-7	CSVEQRDRSSYEQYF	TGCAGCGTGGAACAGAGAGATAGGAGCTCCTACGAGCAGTACTTC
TRBV6-5	NA	NA	TRBJ2-2	CASRAIYREYGELFF	TGTGCCAGCAGAGCCATTTATAGGGAATACGGGGAGCTGTTTTTT
TRBV30	NA	TRBD2	TRBJ2-5	CAWGVAGVLETQYF	TGTGCCTGGGGGGTAGCGGGAGTCCTGGAGACCCAGTACTTC
TRBV9	NA	TRBD2	TRBJ2-6	CASSVAGLAGAGANVLTF	TGTGCCAGCAGCGTAGCGGGACTAGCGGGGGCTGGGGCCAACGTCCTGACTTTC
TRBV7-9	NA	TRBD1	TRBJ2-1	CASSPRTGATSYNEQFF	TGTGCCAGCAGCCCACGCACAGGGGCCACATCCTACAATGAGCAGTTCTTC
TRBV5-4	NA	TRBD1	TRBJ1-6	CASSLKTGANSPLHF	TGTGCCAGCAGCTTGAAGACAGGGGCCAATTCACCCCTCCACTTT
TRBV7-2	NA	NA	TRBJ2-7	CASSLEEGAREQYF	TGTGCCAGCAGCTTAGAGGAGGGGGCGCGGGAGCAGTACTTC
TRBV9	NA	TRBD1	TRBJ1-2	CASSPDRGYGYTF	TGTGCCAGCAGCCCGGACAGGGGATATGGCTACACCTTC
TRBV4-2	NA	TRBD2	TRBJ2-2	CASSPWGEAGGPGELFF	TGTGCCAGCAGCCCCTGGGGAGAAGCGGGGGGGCCCGGGGAGCTGTTTTTT
TRBV5-1	NA	TRBD1	TRBJ2-7	CASSSRQGESYEQYF	TGCGCCAGCAGCTCTAGACAGGGGGAGTCCTACGAGCAGTACTTC
TRBV28	NA	NA	TRBJ1-2	CASSFGGNLYGYTF	TGTGCCAGCAGTTTTGGAGGGAATCTCTATGGCTACACCTTC
TRBV2	NA	NA	TRBJ1-6	CAIKGATVNSPLHF	TGTGCCATCAAGGGAGCCACTGTAAATTCACCCCTCCACTTT
TRBV27	NA	NA	TRBJ2-3	CASSLGVGLTDTQYF	TGTGCCAGCAGTTTAGGGGTCGGACTAACAGATACGCAGTATTTT
TRBV5-4	NA	NA	TRBJ1-3	CASSLGVEGSLSGNTIYF	TGTGCCAGCAGCTTGGGGGTGGAGGGATCTCTCTCTGGAAACACCATATATTTT
TRBV19	few	NA	TRBJ1-5	CARDPSWAQNQPQHF	TGTGCCAGAGACCCATCTTGGGCACAGAATCAGCCCCAGCATTTT
TRBV7-9	NA	NA	TRBJ1-5	CASSGGNSNQPQHF	TGTGCCAGCTCCGGCGGGAATAGCAATCAGCCCCAGCATTTT
TRBV2	NA	NA	TRBJ1-1	CASTISATENTEAFF	TGTGCCAGCACGATCTCCGCTACAGAGAACACTGAAGCTTTCTTT
TRBV5-1	NA	NA	TRBJ1-6	CASSYDSFPPLHF	TGCGCCAGCAGCTACGACAGTTTCCCACCCCTCCACTTT
TRBV7-6	NA	NA	TRBJ1-5	CASSLDPGLNQPQHF	TGTGCCAGCAGCTTAGATCCGGGACTCAATCAGCCCCAGCATTTT
TRBV28	NA	NA	TRBJ1-2	CASLEDLNYGYTF	TGTGCCAGCTTAGAAGATCTTAACTATGGCTACACCTTC
TRBV6-4	NA	TRBD2	TRBJ2-6	CASSDYGGGSGANVLTF	TGTGCCAGCAGTGACTACGGGGGGGGTTCTGGGGCCAACGTCCTGACTTTC